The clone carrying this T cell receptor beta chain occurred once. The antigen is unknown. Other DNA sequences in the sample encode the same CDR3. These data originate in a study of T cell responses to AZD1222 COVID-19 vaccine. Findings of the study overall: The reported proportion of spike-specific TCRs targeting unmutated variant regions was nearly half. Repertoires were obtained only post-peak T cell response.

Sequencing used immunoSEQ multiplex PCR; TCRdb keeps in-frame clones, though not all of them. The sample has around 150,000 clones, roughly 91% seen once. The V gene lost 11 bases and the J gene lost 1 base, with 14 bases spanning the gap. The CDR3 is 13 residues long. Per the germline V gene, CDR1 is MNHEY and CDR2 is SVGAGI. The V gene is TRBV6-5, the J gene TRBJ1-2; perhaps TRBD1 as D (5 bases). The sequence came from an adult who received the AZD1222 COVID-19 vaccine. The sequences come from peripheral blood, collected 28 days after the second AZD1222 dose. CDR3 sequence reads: CASSRDRNYGYTF. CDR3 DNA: TGTGCCTCGAGCAGGGATCGTAACTATGGCTACACCTTC.